There are many counts of the clone carrying this T cell receptor beta chain. The CDR3 is made up of 14 amino acids. Trimming removed 8 bases from V and 4 bases from J, with 15 bases in between. Germline CDR1 MNHNS, CDR2 SASEGT. This record belongs to a study of shared clonotypes between healthy human individuals. Repertoires were generated with immunoSEQ multiplex PCR, while TCRdb's copy carries only in-frame clones and drops some. The sample contains about 96,000 clones, around 43% of which appear only once. Material: PBMCs. This chain connects TRBV6-1 to TRBJ2-1; the D gene could be TRBD1 or TRBD2 (6 bases each). This TCR came from a woman aged 40 to 50 in good health. Some clones in this sample may be carry-over from other donors' samples. The CDR3 region is CASDGGQGYNEQFF. The DNA of the CDR3 is TGTGCCAGCGATGGGGGGCAGGGTTACAATGAGCAGTTCTTC.